The 16 T cell receptor beta chains reported below all come from one sample, sequenced in a study of OX40 agonist ivuxolimab in advanced cancers. Profiled with immunoSEQ multiplex PCR; TCRdb holds only in-frame clones, not every one. The table has around 69,000 clones, roughly 88% seen once. The sequenced sample was CD4+ or CD8+ T cells sorted from blood, obtained in a trial of the OX40 agonist ivuxolimab. The receptors shown here come from an adult with an advanced solid tumor such as melanoma, head and neck, liver or kidney cancer.

J is TRBJ1-2 and V is TRBV28; 7 bases fit TRBD1. Germline assignment: CDR1 MDHEN and CDR2 SYDVKM. Trimming took 5 bases from V and 9 from J; bases not matched to a gene: 12. CDR3 length: 14 residues. CDR3 coding DNA: TGTGCCAGCAGTCCCGACGGAACAGGGGCCAGCTACACCTTC. Translated: CASSPDGTGASYTF.

The chain has TRBV11-2 and TRBJ2-7; maybe TRBD1 (6 bases). V lost 7 bases and J 6 bases, leaving 16 bases between the germline ends. Per the germline V gene, CDR1 is SGHAT and CDR2 is FQNNGV. This CDR3 has 13 amino acids. In nucleotides, the CDR3 is TGTGCCAGCACCCAAAACAGGGAATCCGAGCAGTACTTC. It encodes CASTQNRESEQYF.

This chain connects TRBV2 to TRBJ2-1; D is undetermined. This CDR3 has 14 residues. Germline V CDR1 and CDR2: SNHLY, FYNNEI. V was clipped by 10 bases and J by 0 bases, with 13 bases between them. For the CDR3, the DNA is TGTGCCATGGTAGGCCTCAGCTCCTACAATGAGCAGTTCTTC. Protein: CAMVGLSSYNEQFF.

The chain joins TRBV19 to TRBJ2-1; 12 bases are shared with TRBD1. The CDR3 contains 13 residues. The germline V gene has CDR1 LNHDA and CDR2 SQIVND (reference sequence). Losses at the gene ends were 9 bases for V and 12 bases for J; bases not matched to a gene: 9. CDR3 sequence reads: CARTGTGGWGQFF. The CDR3, as DNA: TGTGCCAGGACCGGGACAGGGGGCTGGGGGCAGTTCTTC.

In its sample, this clone was seen once. CDR3 residues: CASETEGRTYEQYF. For the CDR3, the DNA is TGTGCCAGCGAAACCGAGGGTAGGACCTACGAGCAGTACTTC. The chain uses TRBV28 and TRBJ2-7; D perhaps matches TRBD2 (5 bases). Trimming shortened V by 8 bases and J by 2 bases, and 16 bases separated the two germline ends. The CDR3 length is 14 residues. Looked up from germline, CDR1 is MDHEN and CDR2 is SYDVKM.

This chain joins TRBV5-4 and TRBJ2-7; 8 nucleotides agree with TRBD2. This CDR3 has 14 amino acids. CDR1 SGHNT and CDR2 YYREEE come from the germline V gene (reference sequence). The V gene end was trimmed by 0 bases and the J gene end by 5 bases; junction bases not matched to a gene: 4. The CDR3: CASSLAMREDEQYF. CDR3 bases: TGTGCCAGCAGCTTGGCTATGCGGGAGGACGAGCAGTACTTC. Combining the CDR3 with reference TRBV5-4 and TRBJ2-7 gives the whole variable domain ETGVTQSPTHLIKTRGQQVTLRCSSQSGHNTVSWYQQALGQGPQFIFQYYREEENGRGNFPPRFSGLQFPNYSSELNVNALELDDSALYLCASSLAMREDEQYFGPGTRLTVT.

The V call is TRBV7-3, the J call TRBJ2-3; D gene ambiguous. Germline assignment: CDR1 SGHTA and CDR2 FQGTGA. V was trimmed by 2 bases and J by 1 base, leaving 10 bases between them. The CDR3 spans 15 residues. In DNA form, the CDR3 reads TGTGCCAGCAGCTTAGAAAGCGTTGGCACAGATACGCAGTATTTT. This encodes CASSLESVGTDTQYF.

The V gene is TRBV27, the J gene TRBJ2-5, with TRBD2 as a possible D gene (5 bases). CDR3 length equals 16 residues. CDR1 MNHEY and CDR2 SMNVEV come from the germline V gene (reference sequence). The germline V and J ends were trimmed by 2 bases and 7 bases, with 20 bases remaining between them. The CDR3 coding sequence is TGTGCCAGCAGTTTACTAGCCGGTACAAAACTGGGGACCCAGTACTTC. Its translation is CASSLLAGTKLGTQYF.

V is TRBV19 and J is TRBJ2-7, with 8 bases identical to TRBD2. Germline trimming cut 3 bases from V and 6 bases from J; bases unmatched to any gene: 7. CDR3 length: 14 residues. The germline CDR1 and CDR2 sequences are LNHDA and SQIVND (reference sequence). For the CDR3, the DNA is TGTGCCAGTAGTATCGGGAGGGCCCGGGGCGAGCAGTACTTC. It codes for CASSIGRARGEQYF.

This clone was observed a handful of times. The gene calls are TRBV5-1 and TRBJ2-7; 7 bases fit TRBD2. The CDR3 consists of 14 residues. Germline loops: CDR1 SGHRS, CDR2 YFSETQ. The V gene end was trimmed by 6 bases and the J gene end by 5 bases; junction bases not matched to a gene: 11. In DNA form, the CDR3 reads TGCGCCAGCACATCTAGCGGATCGGTTGACGAGCAGTACTTC. It translates to CASTSSGSVDEQYF. Looking up the rest from reference TRBV5-1 and TRBJ2-7 gives the full variable domain: KAGVTQTPRYLIKTRGQQVTLSCSPISGHRSVSWYQQTPGQGLQFLFEYFSETQRNKGNFPGRFSGRQFSNSRSEMNVSTLELGDSALYLCASTSSGSVDEQYFGPGTRLTVT.

The V and J genes are TRBV14 and TRBJ1-2; TRBD1 agrees at 10 bases. The junction had 4 bases not matched to a gene; V was cut back by 0 bases and J by 6 bases. From germline, CDR1 is SGHDN and CDR2 FVKESK. The CDR3 is 15 amino acids. CDR3 loop: CASSQETGGADGYTF. Written as DNA, the CDR3 is TGTGCCAGCAGCCAAGAGACAGGGGGCGCGGATGGCTACACCTTC.

The table lists this clone with many counts. In the same sample, other DNA sequences code for this CDR3. CDR3 region: CASSLDGNTIYF. The CDR3 DNA follows: TGTGCCAGCAGCCTCGATGGAAACACCATATATTTT. The rearrangement joins TRBV7-9 to TRBJ1-3, with D unresolved. Trimming left V 5 bases short and J 3 bases short, with 5 bases between. The germline V gene has CDR1 SEHNR and CDR2 FQNEAQ (reference sequence). The CDR3 spans 12 residues. The full variable domain, in which reference TRBV7-9 and TRBJ1-3 provide the parts outside the CDR3, is DTGVSQNPRHKITKRGQNVTFRCDPISEHNRLYWYRQTLGQGPEFLTYFQNEAQLEKSRLLSDRFSAERPKGSFSTLEIQRTEQGDSAMYLCASSLDGNTIYFGEGSWLTVV.

This sequence joins TRBV27 and TRBJ2-7, with TRBD2 matching over 7 bases. The CDR3 spans 15 residues. Germline CDR1 reads MNHEY; CDR2 reads SMNVEV (reference sequence). V lost 2 bases to trimming and J lost 2 bases; unmatched junction nucleotides: 6. CDR3 nucleotide sequence: TGTGCCAGCAGTTTAGGCGGGAGCAGACCCTACGAGCAGTACTTC. This encodes CASSLGGSRPYEQYF.

The chain carries TRBV25-1 and TRBJ2-5; the D is unclear. CDR3 length: 16 amino acids. Trimming cost V 1 base and J 2 bases, with 14 bases left between them. CDR1 MGHDK and CDR2 SYGVNS come from the germline V gene. DNA of the CDR3: TGTGCCAGCAGTGAATTAGGTGGGGTACAGCAAGAGACCCAGTACTTC. It specifies CASSELGGVQQETQYF.

This clone was seen a few times. The V call is TRBV18, the J call TRBJ1-1; TRBD1 might be the D (5 bases). This CDR3 region has 15 residues. V lost 6 bases, J lost 0 bases, and 14 bases lay in between. Looked up from germline, CDR1 is KGHSH and CDR2 is LQKENI. This CDR3 is CASSLGGGMNTEAFF. As DNA, the CDR3 is TGTGCCAGCTCGCTCGGCGGGGGAATGAACACTGAAGCTTTCTTT.

The rearrangement uses TRBV27 and TRBJ2-1, with a tentative D call TRBD2 (6 bases). V dropped 5 bases and J dropped 4 bases, with 21 bases sitting between them. Germline V gene sequence: CDR1 MNHEY, CDR2 SMNVEV (reference sequence). This CDR3 spans 17 amino acids. The CDR3 region has the DNA TGTGCCAGCAGTACCCGGGGTAGCGGTACCCTGTACAATGAGCAGTTCTTC. It codes for CASSTRGSGTLYNEQFF.